This T cell receptor beta chain was identified during a study of T cells in Graves' hyperthyroidism and ophthalmopathy. Study results and limitations: The majority of expanded thyroid clonotypes above 0.001 also appeared in blood.

V was cut by 5 bases and J by 2 bases, with 13 bases left in between. CDR1 and CDR2 from the germline V gene are MNHNS and SASEGT. This CDR3 has 16 residues. RNA transcripts were the template for amplifying TCR beta CDR3 regions. Initially, a first-round RT-PCR of the TCR CDR3 employed the HTBI primer set. One entry per CDR3 protein results from TCRdb running MiXCR on the multiplex PCR reads. The repertoire holds roughly 500,000 distinct CDR3 sequences, roughly 23% seen once, with 45% to 55% in the top ten. PBMCs were derived from 9.5 to 10 ml fresh peripheral blood. Worth noting for this clonotype: The antigen remains unidentified.

This TCR came from a woman aged 70 to 79 with Graves' ophthalmopathy. V usage is TRBV6-1 and J usage is TRBJ1-6, with D unresolved. Sequencing was carried out using blood. CDR3 in DNA: TGTGCCAGCAGTCCCGTCTTGGCAGCCTATAATTCACCCCTCCACTTT. Translated, it gives CASSPVLAAYNSPLHF.